The 30 T cell receptor beta chains below all came from one sample that was sequenced in a study of CD4+ T cells in melanoma. The method was immunoSEQ multiplex PCR; TCRdb's version includes in-frame clones alone and lacks a portion of them. The sample lists roughly 120,000 clones, 92% occurring once. The sequenced material came from peripheral blood. These receptors originate from a human donor with melanoma.

The rearrangement links TRBV2 to TRBJ1-2, with TRBD1 as a possible D gene (6 bases). The CDR3 is 14 residues long. V was cut by 3 bases and J by 4 bases, with 12 bases left in between. Germline lookup yields CDR1 SNHLY and CDR2 FYNNEI. The CDR3 loop is CASSEIQGGYGYTF. The CDR3, as DNA: TGTGCCAGCAGTGAGATACAGGGTGGCTATGGCTACACCTTC.

The V and J genes are TRBV28 and TRBJ2-5; D is uncertain. V was cut by 8 bases and J by 5 bases, with 15 bases left in between. The germline V gene encodes CDR1 MDHEN and CDR2 SYDVKM. The CDR3 covers 13 residues. The CDR3 is CASGTRSRETQYF. The CDR3 bases are TGTGCCAGCGGAACAAGGTCGAGGGAGACCCAGTACTTC.

Here the CDR3 reads CASNGGWGQANEKLFF. The CDR3 DNA reads TGTGCCAGCAACGGGGGATGGGGGCAGGCTAATGAAAAACTGTTTTTT. This chain connects TRBV11-2 to TRBJ1-4; the D gene is possibly TRBD1 (6 bases). CDR3 length equals 16 residues. Trimming cost V 7 bases and J 3 bases, with 18 bases left between them. Germline-derived CDR1 and CDR2 are SGHAT and FQNNGV.

This chain connects TRBV6-1 to TRBJ1-5, with D perhaps TRBD1 (6 bases). Germline CDR1 is MNHNS and CDR2 is SASEGT. This CDR3 contains 13 residues. Trimming removed 9 bases from V and 4 bases from J, with 13 bases in between. CDR3 amino acids: CARKGVSNQPQHF. The CDR3 DNA sequence: TGTGCCAGAAAGGGGGTGTCAAATCAGCCCCAGCATTTT.

This clone was counted once. The chain links TRBV5-1 to TRBJ2-2; 9 nucleotides agree with TRBD2. The V and J ends lost 3 bases and 0 bases, in that order; junction bases with no gene match: 6. The CDR3 length is 17 residues. CDR1 is SGHRS, CDR2 YFSETQ, per germline. The CDR3 reads CASSSLSGGTNTGELFF. CDR3 DNA sequence: TGCGCCAGCAGCTCCCTTAGCGGGGGAACGAACACCGGGGAGCTGTTTTTT.

The chain employs TRBV6-6 and TRBJ2-7, with D perhaps matching TRBD2 (6 bases). The CDR3 totals 14 residues. V lost 0 bases to trimming and J lost 3 bases, with 9 bases between them. Looked up from germline, CDR1 is MNHNY and CDR2 is SVGAGI (reference sequence). The CDR3 loop reads CASSYSGGNYEQYF. For the CDR3, the DNA is TGTGCCAGCAGTTACTCCGGGGGAAACTACGAGCAGTACTTC.

The chain is built from TRBV6-6 and TRBJ2-5; TRBD2 aligns across 8 bases. The germline V gene encodes CDR1 MNHNY and CDR2 SVGAGI (reference sequence). Unmatched junction bases numbered 3, after V lost 5 bases and J lost 1 base. The CDR3 runs to 14 residues. CDR3 residues: CASSDGTSQETQYF. The CDR3 coding sequence is TGTGCCAGCAGTGATGGGACTAGCCAAGAGACCCAGTACTTC.

The rearrangement links TRBV7-2 to TRBJ1-2; the D is unclear. CDR1 and CDR2 from the germline V gene are SGHTA and FQGNSA. There are 13 residues in the CDR3. The V end lost 0 bases, the J end lost 7 bases, and 9 bases lay between the germline ends. CDR3 DNA: TGTGCCAGCAGCTTAGCTGGTATCGGTGGCTACACCTTC. Its protein product is CASSLAGIGGYTF. Full variable domain (rest looked up from reference TRBV7-2 and TRBJ1-2): GAGVSQSPSNKVTEKGKDVELRCDPISGHTALYWYRQSLGQGLEFLIYFQGNSAPDKSGLPSDRFSAERTGGSVSTLTIQRTQQEDSAVYLCASSLAGIGGYTFGSGTRLTVV.

The chain is built from TRBV2 and TRBJ2-4; D unclear. The V end lost 5 bases, the J end lost 6 bases, and 5 bases lay between the germline ends. Germline lookup yields CDR1 SNHLY and CDR2 FYNNEI. The CDR3 runs 11 residues. CDR3: CASSITNIQYF. The CDR3 nucleotides are TGTGCCAGCAGTATTACAAACATTCAGTACTTC.

The chain has TRBV15 and TRBJ1-5, with 7 positions matching TRBD1. The CDR3 is 14 amino acids. Germline CDR1 reads LNHNV; CDR2 reads YYDKDF (reference sequence). V lost 3 bases and J lost 4; bases outside the gene matches: 3. The DNA of the CDR3 is TGTGCCACCAGCAGGCAGGGGGGTAATCAGCCCCAGCATTTT. Its translation: CATSRQGGNQPQHF.

This chain links TRBV7-2 with TRBJ2-1; D may be TRBD1 or TRBD2 (5 bases each). V dropped 7 bases and J dropped 0 bases, with 19 bases sitting between them. The CDR3 has 17 residues. CDR1 is SGHTA, CDR2 FQGNSA, per germline. As DNA, the CDR3 is TGTGCCAGCACTATCGATGGGACCGTTAGCTCCTACAATGAGCAGTTCTTC. Amino acid sequence: CASTIDGTVSSYNEQFF.

V is TRBV18 and J is TRBJ1-3; D might be TRBD1 (6 bases). Germline V gene sequence: CDR1 KGHSH, CDR2 LQKENI. Trimming shortened V by 3 bases and J by 0 bases, and 15 bases separated the two germline ends. The CDR3 length is 17 residues. CDR3 loop: CASSPARQDYSGNTIYF. CDR3 DNA: TGTGCCAGCTCACCCGCTCGACAGGATTACTCTGGAAACACCATATATTTT.

A single count supports this clone. This chain joins TRBV6-6 and TRBJ2-2; D is ambiguous. The CDR3 has 16 amino acids. In germline, CDR1 is MNHNY, CDR2 SVGAGI (reference sequence). The V and J ends lost 0 bases and 0 bases respectively, with 8 bases between them. The CDR3 bases are TGTGCCAGCAGTTACTCGTACAGATCGAACACCGGGGAGCTGTTTTTT. This gives the protein CASSYSYRSNTGELFF.

V and J are TRBV27 and TRBJ2-7; 11 bases align to TRBD2. Germline V gives CDR1 MNHEY, CDR2 SMNVEV (reference sequence). The CDR3 has 14 amino acids. After removal of 8 bases from V and 3 bases from J, the junction contained 6 bases not matched to a gene. In nucleotides, the CDR3 is TGTGCCAGCCAGGCTAGCGGGGGGCTCTACGAGCAGTACTTC. Translated, it gives CASQASGGLYEQYF.

The chain links TRBV7-2 to TRBJ1-2, with D possibly matching TRBD1 (5 bases). Germline values: CDR1 SGHTA, CDR2 FQGNSA. V shed 3 bases and J shed 0 bases, with 14 bases lying between them. The CDR3 covers 16 residues. CDR3 nucleotides: TGTGCCAGCAGCTTTTCGGGGGGGACCACTAACTATGGCTACACCTTC. Translation gives CASSFSGGTTNYGYTF.

The V and J genes are TRBV19 and TRBJ2-7; 7 nucleotides align to TRBD1. V was pared by 5 bases and J by 2 bases, with 6 bases of the junction left unmatched. The CDR3 extends over 14 amino acids. Germline values: CDR1 LNHDA, CDR2 SQIVND (reference sequence). The CDR3 DNA is TGTGCCAGTAGTCCCGGGACAGCCACCTACGAGCAGTACTTC. Its translation: CASSPGTATYEQYF.

The rearrangement links TRBV5-6 to TRBJ2-3, with 9 bases fitting TRBD2. V trimming: 0 bases; J trimming: 13 bases; junction bases outside the gene matches: 6. The CDR3 consists of 13 residues. From germline, CDR1 is SGHDT and CDR2 YYEEEE. CDR3 sequence (DNA): TGTGCCAGCAGCTTGGTGGTAGCGGGGGAAAAGTATTTT. This translates into CASSLVVAGEKYF.

This chain connects TRBV28 to TRBJ2-1; 11 bases align to TRBD1. The trim removed 3 bases at V and 7 bases at J, leaving 5 bases unmatched. The CDR3 contains 15 residues. Germline loops: CDR1 MDHEN, CDR2 SYDVKM. Here the CDR3 reads CASSFWTGGRNEQFF. CDR3 in DNA: TGTGCCAGCAGTTTTTGGACAGGGGGCCGGAATGAGCAGTTCTTC.

V gene TRBV28 combines with J gene TRBJ2-2, with 7 bases matching TRBD1. Unmatched junction bases numbered 17, after V lost 6 bases and J lost 1 base. Germline V gene lookup returns CDR1 MDHEN and CDR2 SYDVKM. The CDR3 is 19 residues long. CDR3 sequence reads: CASRLTVTAGGLNTGELFF. The CDR3 DNA follows: TGTGCCAGCAGACTAACCGTGACTGCAGGGGGTCTGAACACCGGGGAGCTGTTTTTT.

This rearrangement joins TRBV7-3 to TRBJ2-3; D is ambiguous. The CDR3 totals 12 residues. Per the germline V gene, CDR1 is SGHTA and CDR2 is FQGTGA. Between the trimmed V and J ends, which lost 6 bases and 2 bases, there was a span of 6 bases. The CDR3 protein is CASSDSTDTQYF. In DNA, the CDR3 is TGTGCCAGCAGTGATTCCACAGATACGCAGTATTTT.

The V gene is TRBV30, the J gene TRBJ2-3; tentatively, D is TRBD2 (5 bases). Trimming stripped 4 bases from V and 1 base from J, with 12 bases between. The CDR3 runs 14 residues. Germline lookup yields CDR1 GTSNPN and CDR2 SVGIG (reference sequence). CDR3 loop: CAWNVLRGTDTQYF. The CDR3, as DNA: TGTGCCTGGAATGTATTGCGGGGCACAGATACGCAGTATTTT.

The V gene is TRBV28, the J gene TRBJ1-3; the D is unclear. The germline V and J ends were trimmed by 5 bases and 0 bases, with 14 bases remaining between them. CDR3 length: 16 residues. The germline V gene has CDR1 MDHEN and CDR2 SYDVKM. Here the CDR3 reads CASSPPQVYSGNTIYF. Here the CDR3 DNA reads TGTGCCAGCAGTCCGCCACAAGTTTACTCTGGAAACACCATATATTTT.

The chain combines TRBV6-5 with TRBJ2-5; 8 nucleotides align to TRBD2. The CDR3 contains 15 residues. Germline V lookup: CDR1 MNHEY, CDR2 SVGAGI. V was pared by 6 bases and J by 4 bases, with 10 bases of the junction left unmatched. The CDR3 DNA sequence: TGTGCCAGCAGCCGAGGACTAGCATCACGAGAGACCCAGTACTTC. The encoded protein is CASSRGLASRETQYF.

This clone showed up just once. The V gene is TRBV2, the J gene TRBJ1-1, with 7 positions matching TRBD1. Germline V gene data show CDR1 as SNHLY and CDR2 as FYNNEI. Germline trimming cut 6 bases from V and 1 base from J; bases unmatched to any gene: 2. CDR3 length equals 13 residues. CDR3 DNA: TGTGCCAGCAGCGGACAGGCGAACACTGAAGCTTTCTTT. Translation: CASSGQANTEAFF.

The V gene is TRBV4-1, the J gene TRBJ2-5; 14 nucleotides align to TRBD2. The J call is doubtful: the DNA matches TRBJ2-7 better. The CDR3 is 18 residues long. In germline, CDR1 is MGHRA, CDR2 YSYEKL. The CDR3: CASSQTPRTSGRMSEQYF. CDR3 coding DNA: TGCGCCAGCAGCCAAACCCCTAGGACTAGCGGGAGGATGTCCGAGCAGTACTTC.

This chain connects TRBV7-3 to TRBJ2-1, with 9 bases matching TRBD2. CDR3 length: 12 amino acids. Germline lookup yields CDR1 SGHTA and CDR2 FQGTGA. The trim removed 10 bases at V and 5 bases at J, leaving 3 bases unmatched. The CDR3 region is CATGTSNNEQFF. The CDR3 coding sequence is TGTGCCACCGGGACTAGCAACAATGAGCAGTTCTTC. Together with reference TRBV7-3 and TRBJ2-1, the CDR3 gives the full variable domain: GAGVSQTPSNKVTEKGKYVELRCDPISGHTALYWYRQSLGQGPEFLIYFQGTGAADDSGLPNDRFFAVRPEGSVSTLKIQRTERGDSAVYLCATGTSNNEQFFGPGTRLTVL.

This sequence joins TRBV30 and TRBJ1-6; 7 nucleotides match TRBD1. CDR1 and CDR2 (germline): GTSNPN, SVGIG (reference sequence). V lost 0 bases and J lost 7; bases outside the gene matches: 9. CDR3 length: 16 amino acids. Here the CDR3 DNA reads TGTGCCTGGAGTGTATTGGGGACAGCTTCCAATTCACCCCTCCACTTT. Its translation: CAWSVLGTASNSPLHF.

The V gene is TRBV18, the J gene TRBJ2-2; 7 nucleotides match TRBD1. The V gene end was trimmed by 3 bases and the J gene end by 0 bases; junction bases not matched to a gene: 7. Germline V gene sequence: CDR1 KGHSH, CDR2 LQKENI. This CDR3 is 17 amino acids long. The CDR3 sequence: CASSPPRGQSNTGELFF. The CDR3 coding sequence is TGTGCCAGCTCACCCCCCAGGGGACAGTCGAACACCGGGGAGCTGTTTTTT.

The chain employs TRBV5-1 and TRBJ1-4, with 9 bases aligning to TRBD1. After removal of 4 bases from V and 2 bases from J, the junction contained 3 bases not matched to a gene. The germline V gene encodes CDR1 SGHRS and CDR2 YFSETQ. This CDR3 is 15 amino acids long. The chain's CDR3 is CASSATGGTNEKLFF. Written as DNA, the CDR3 is TGCGCCAGCAGCGCGACAGGGGGTACTAATGAAAAACTGTTTTTT.

The chain recombines TRBV18 with TRBJ1-1; D not resolved. V lost 5 bases and J lost 0, with 7 bases in between. There are 13 residues in the CDR3. The V gene's germline CDR1 is KGHSH and CDR2 LQKENI. The CDR3 region is CASSFNLNTEAFF. Here the CDR3 DNA reads TGTGCCAGCTCATTTAACTTGAACACTGAAGCTTTCTTT.